Shown below are 10 T cell receptor beta chains from a single sample sequenced in a study of cytomegalovirus exposure and HLA in healthy donors. Primers included in the PCR were 60 Vbeta and 13 Jbeta primers. Sequenced by immunoSEQ multiplex PCR; TCRdb stores in-frame clones only, minus some. This sample has approximately 150,000 clones, with about 77% found just once. The sequenced material came from PBMCs. These receptors came from a woman in her forties or fifties in good health and CMV-seronegative.

This clone was seen a handful of times. The V and J genes are TRBV4-1 and TRBJ1-2; D might be TRBD1 (6 bases). The ends were cut back, 4 bases at V and 8 bases at J, with 20 bases in the middle. Germline CDR1 is MGHRA and CDR2 is YSYEKL. This CDR3 region has 15 residues. CDR3 in amino acids: CASSPTRRDTRGYTF. CDR3 nucleotides: TGCGCCAGCAGCCCCACCCGAAGGGACACACGAGGCTACACCTTC.

This clone was recorded once. This chain links TRBV5-1 with TRBJ2-1, with 12 bases identical to TRBD2. With 0 bases clipped from V and 0 bases from J, the junction kept 13 bases outside the gene matches. CDR3 length equals 21 residues. CDR1 and CDR2 from the germline V gene are SGHRS and YFSETQ. The CDR3 nucleotides are TGCGCCAGCAGCTTGGTCCCCCTAGCGGGGGGGACCATAAGCTCCTACAATGAGCAGTTCTTC. This codes for CASSLVPLAGGTISSYNEQFF.

CDR3 in amino acids: CASSSGRRSYEQYF. Written as DNA, the CDR3 is TGTGCCAGCAGTAGCGGGAGGAGGTCCTACGAGCAGTACTTC. This sequence joins TRBV2 and TRBJ2-7, with 9 bases lining up with TRBD2. The CDR3 is 14 residues long. The germline gives CDR1 SNHLY, CDR2 FYNNEI. Trimming cost V 5 bases and J 1 base; bases outside gene matches: 3.

This clone was detected only a few times. V and J are TRBV6-1 and TRBJ2-1, with D maybe TRBD2 (5 bases). Trimming left V 0 bases short and J 8 bases short, with 8 bases between. This CDR3 is built from 13 residues. CDR1 is MNHNS and CDR2 is SASEGT in the germline V gene. DNA of the CDR3: TGTGCCAGCAGTGAAGCGCAGAGGGATGAGCAGTTCTTC. This encodes CASSEAQRDEQFF.

The chain recombines TRBV19 with TRBJ1-4; D is uncertain. In germline, CDR1 is LNHDA, CDR2 SQIVND (reference sequence). V was cut by 7 bases and J by 8 bases, with 11 bases left in between. This CDR3 region has 12 residues. CDR3: CASKAGFEKLFF. The CDR3 nucleotides read TGTGCCAGTAAAGCCGGGTTCGAAAAACTGTTTTTT. The entire variable domain, with the rest obtained from reference TRBV19 and TRBJ1-4, is as follows: DGGITQSPKYLFRKEGQNVTLSCEQNLNHDAMYWYRQDPGQGLRLIYYSQIVNDFQKGDIAEGYSVSREKKESFPLTVTSAQKNPTAFYLCASKAGFEKLFFGSGTQLSVL.

The chain has TRBV5-1 and TRBJ2-6; 11 bases line up with TRBD1. The germline V gene encodes CDR1 SGHRS and CDR2 YFSETQ. This CDR3 has 17 residues. J was trimmed by 2 bases and V by 3 bases; bases with no gene match: 4. As DNA, the CDR3 is TGCGCCAGCAGCTACGGACAGGGGGCGGCTGGGGCCAACGTCCTGACTTTC. Amino acid sequence: CASSYGQGAAGANVLTF.

This clone was picked up one time. The gene calls are TRBV6-5 and TRBJ2-2, with 9 bases identical to TRBD1. The CDR3 has 14 residues. J gave up 9 bases and V 10 bases, and 12 bases lay outside the gene matches. Germline V gene lookup returns CDR1 MNHEY and CDR2 SVGAGI. CDR3 residues: CATARDRVLRELFF. The DNA for the CDR3 is TGTGCCACCGCCCGGGACAGGGTTTTGAGGGAGCTGTTTTTT.

The chain joins TRBV19 to TRBJ2-1, with TRBD1 matching 10 bases. V lost 8 bases and J lost 8; bases outside the gene matches: 12. This CDR3 spans 15 amino acids. In germline, CDR1 is LNHDA, CDR2 SQIVND (reference sequence). The CDR3 loop reads CASQLPGQGFHEQFF. The CDR3 nucleotides read TGTGCCAGTCAGCTTCCGGGACAGGGGTTCCATGAGCAGTTCTTC.

V usage is TRBV11-2 and J usage is TRBJ2-1; 12 bases align to TRBD2. Germline V gene sequence: CDR1 SGHAT, CDR2 FQNNGV. V lost 6 bases to trimming and J lost 5 bases; unmatched junction nucleotides: 8. This CDR3 region has 16 residues. This CDR3 is CASRGWTSGENNEQFF. In DNA, the CDR3 is TGTGCCAGCAGGGGATGGACTAGCGGGGAAAACAATGAGCAGTTCTTC.

The chain recombines TRBV7-2 with TRBJ1-6, with 8 bases identical to TRBD1. Germline V CDR1 and CDR2: SGHTA, FQGNSA. J gave up 5 bases and V 6 bases, and 6 bases lay outside the gene matches. The CDR3 is 15 residues long. In DNA form, the CDR3 reads TGTGCCAGCAGACTCGGACAGGGCAATAATTCACCCCTCCACTTT. Protein product: CASRLGQGNNSPLHF.